This T cell receptor beta chain was observed in a study of blood T cell repertoires in COVID-19. Sequencing was performed with immunoSEQ multiplex PCR; in TCRdb, only in-frame clones are kept and a portion is missing. The sample holds under 300,000 clones, just over 85% seen once. The CDR3 has 12 residues. The germline gives CDR1 LGHDT, CDR2 YNNKEL (reference sequence). Material for sequencing was peripheral blood. The sequence derives from a man aged 25-40 years who had recovered from COVID-19. This chain links TRBV3-1 (or the pseudogene TRBV3-2) with TRBJ1-1, with D unresolved. The CDR3 spells CAAGLPNTEAFF. In DNA, the CDR3 is TGTGCTGCTGGGCTGCCGAACACTGAAGCTTTCTTT.